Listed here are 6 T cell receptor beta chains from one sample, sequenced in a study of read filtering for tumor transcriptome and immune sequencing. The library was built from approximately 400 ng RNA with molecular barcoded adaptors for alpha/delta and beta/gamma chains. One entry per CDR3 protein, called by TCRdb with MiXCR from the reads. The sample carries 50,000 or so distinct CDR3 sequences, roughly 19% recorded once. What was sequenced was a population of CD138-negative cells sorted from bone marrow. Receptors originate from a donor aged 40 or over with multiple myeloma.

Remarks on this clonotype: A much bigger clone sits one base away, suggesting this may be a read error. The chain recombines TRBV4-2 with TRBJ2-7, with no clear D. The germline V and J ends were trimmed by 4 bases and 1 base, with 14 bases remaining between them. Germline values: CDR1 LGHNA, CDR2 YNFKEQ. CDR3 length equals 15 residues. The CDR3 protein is CASSRAHQASYEQYF. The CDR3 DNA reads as TGTGCCAGCAGCCGAGCTCACCAGGCTTCCTACGAGCAGTACTTC.

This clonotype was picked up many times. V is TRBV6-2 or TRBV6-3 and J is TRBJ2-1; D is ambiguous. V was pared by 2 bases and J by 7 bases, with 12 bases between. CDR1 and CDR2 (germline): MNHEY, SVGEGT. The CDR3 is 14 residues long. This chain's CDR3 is CASSYDPTQNEQFF. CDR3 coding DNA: TGTGCCAGCAGTTACGACCCCACCCAGAATGAGCAGTTCTTC.

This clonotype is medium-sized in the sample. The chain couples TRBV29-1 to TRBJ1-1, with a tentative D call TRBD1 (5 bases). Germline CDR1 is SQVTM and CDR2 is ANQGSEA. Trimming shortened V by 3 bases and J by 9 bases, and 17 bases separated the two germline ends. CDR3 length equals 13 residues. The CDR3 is CSVEVMRGEKAFF. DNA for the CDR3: TGCAGCGTTGAGGTCATGCGGGGGGAGAAAGCTTTCTTT.

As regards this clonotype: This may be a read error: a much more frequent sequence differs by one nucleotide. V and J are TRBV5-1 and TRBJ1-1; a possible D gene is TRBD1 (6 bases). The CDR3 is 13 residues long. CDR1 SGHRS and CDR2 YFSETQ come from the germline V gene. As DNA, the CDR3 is TGCGCCAGCAGCTTGGTGGGGGGGGCTGAAGCTCTCTTT. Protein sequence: CASSLVGGAEALF.

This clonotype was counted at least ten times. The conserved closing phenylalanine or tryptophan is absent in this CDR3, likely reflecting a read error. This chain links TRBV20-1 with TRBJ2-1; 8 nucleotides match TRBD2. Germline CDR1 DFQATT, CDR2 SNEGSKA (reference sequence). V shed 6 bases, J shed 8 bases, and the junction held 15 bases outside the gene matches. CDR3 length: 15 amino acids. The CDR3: CSAQSGSPGRDEQFL. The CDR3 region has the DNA TGCAGTGCCCAAAGCGGGAGCCCAGGGAGGGATGAGCAGTTCCTC.

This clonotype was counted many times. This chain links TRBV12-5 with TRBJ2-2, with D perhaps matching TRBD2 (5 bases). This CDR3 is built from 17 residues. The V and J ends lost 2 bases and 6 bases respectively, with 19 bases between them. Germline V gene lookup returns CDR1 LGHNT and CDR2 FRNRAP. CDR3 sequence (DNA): TGTGCTAGTGGTTTGCCGTCGCGCGGGTCGGTTCCCGGGGAGCTGTTTTTT. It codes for CASGLPSRGSVPGELFF.